These 12 T cell receptor beta chains were sequenced from one sample in a study of blood T cell repertoires in COVID-19. Sequencing was performed with immunoSEQ multiplex PCR; in TCRdb, only in-frame clones are kept and a portion is missing. This table holds 150,000 to 200,000 clones, roughly 90% found once. Specimen: peripheral blood. These receptor sequences come from a woman between 65 and 79 years old with acute or convalescent COVID-19.

The chain joins TRBV6-5 to TRBJ1-1; D is unresolved. Trimming took off 1 base at V and 4 bases at J, with 10 bases between the two ends. CDR1 is MNHEY and CDR2 is SVGAGI in the germline V gene. The CDR3 is 14 residues long. The CDR3 region has the DNA TGTGCCAGCAGTTACTTGGCGGGAGCCACTGAAGCTTTCTTT. Protein: CASSYLAGATEAFF.

The count of this clone is one. The genes are TRBV9 and TRBJ1-5; the match to TRBD1 covers 8 bases. The CDR3 is made up of 14 amino acids. Germline CDR1 is SGDLS and CDR2 is YYNGEE. V lost 4 bases to trimming and J lost 5 bases; unmatched junction nucleotides: 5. The CDR3 is CASSSGQGYQPQHF. The CDR3, as DNA: TGTGCCAGCAGCTCTGGACAGGGTTATCAGCCCCAGCATTTT. The whole variable domain, filled in from reference TRBV9 and TRBJ1-5, reads DSGVTQTPKHLITATGQRVTLRCSPRSGDLSVYWYQQSLDQGLQFLIQYYNGEERAKGNILERFSAQQFPDLHSELNLSSLELGDSALYFCASSSGQGYQPQHFGDGTRLSIL.

The chain combines TRBV12-3 or TRBV12-4 with TRBJ2-1; perhaps TRBD2 as D (5 bases). CDR3 length equals 11 residues. The V end was cut by 6 bases, the J end by 7 bases, with 7 bases between. CDR3 protein: CASSRENEQFF. For the CDR3, the DNA is TGTGCCAGCAGCCGGGAAAATGAGCAGTTCTTC.

This chain connects TRBV9 to TRBJ1-4, with a possible D match to TRBD1 (6 bases). The CDR3 sequence is 15 residues long. The germline CDR1 and CDR2 sequences are SGDLS and YYNGEE. V was pared by 3 bases and J by 7 bases, with 16 bases between. The CDR3 region has the DNA TGTGCCAGCAGCGCAGGACACGCAGGGGTTGAAAAACTGTTTTTT. Its protein product is CASSAGHAGVEKLFF.

The gene calls are TRBV7-2 and TRBJ1-1, with 9 bases matching TRBD1. The CDR3 is 13 amino acids. Losses at the gene ends were 1 base for V and 7 bases for J; bases not matched to a gene: 1. CDR1 and CDR2 (germline): SGHTA, FQGNSA. CDR3 in amino acids: CASSLVTGGEAFF. The CDR3 coding sequence is TGTGCCAGCAGCTTAGTGACAGGGGGTGAAGCTTTCTTT.

The chain employs TRBV4-3 and TRBJ1-2, with a possible D match to TRBD1 (5 bases). Germline V gene sequence: CDR1 LGHNA, CDR2 YSLEER. The CDR3 runs to 14 residues. V dropped 2 bases and J dropped 5 bases, with 12 bases sitting between them. The CDR3 reads CASSQSWGGYGYTF. CDR3 sequence (DNA): TGCGCCAGCAGCCAAAGTTGGGGGGGATATGGCTACACCTTC.

The V call is TRBV7-2, the J call TRBJ1-2; maybe TRBD1 (6 bases). The CDR3 consists of 14 residues. Germline V gives CDR1 SGHTA, CDR2 FQGNSA. Trimming left V 4 bases short and J 3 bases short, with 12 bases between. The CDR3 sequence: CASSYQGSDYGYTF. The CDR3 coding sequence is TGTGCCAGCAGCTACCAGGGGTCAGACTATGGCTACACCTTC.

The chain employs TRBV30 and TRBJ1-3, with a possible D match to TRBD1 (6 bases). This CDR3 has 13 amino acids. CDR1 and CDR2 (germline): GTSNPN, SVGIG (reference sequence). The CDR3: CASSRGSGNTIYF. As DNA, the CDR3 is TGTGCTTCTTCCAGGGGTTCTGGAAACACCATATATTTT.

V usage is TRBV4-1 and J usage is TRBJ1-1; 8 bases are a match to TRBD1. Germline V gene lookup returns CDR1 MGHRA and CDR2 YSYEKL. This CDR3 has 15 amino acids. Trimming at V came to 4 bases and at J to 1 base, leaving 5 bases not matched to a gene. The CDR3 sequence: CASSLQGAGNTEAFF. For the CDR3, the DNA is TGCGCCAGCAGCCTGCAGGGGGCAGGGAACACTGAAGCTTTCTTT.

This clone was detected only once. This sequence joins TRBV19 and TRBJ1-4; TRBD1 matches at 8 bases. The CDR3 extends over 13 amino acids. From germline, CDR1 is LNHDA and CDR2 SQIVND (reference sequence). V was pared by 8 bases and J by 8 bases, with 7 bases of the junction left unmatched. CDR3 region: CASSDRAGEKLFF. CDR3 bases: TGTGCCAGTTCGGACAGGGCGGGAGAAAAACTGTTTTTT.

The rearrangement joins TRBV5-1 to TRBJ2-2; a possible D gene is TRBD2 (6 bases). The germline V gene encodes CDR1 SGHRS and CDR2 YFSETQ. V was clipped by 2 bases and J by 0 bases, with 11 bases between them. This CDR3 is 16 amino acids long. In DNA, the CDR3 is TGCGCCAGCAGCTTCGGGGGAACGGCGAACACCGGGGAGCTGTTTTTT. Translated, it gives CASSFGGTANTGELFF.

This chain links TRBV7-2 with TRBJ2-1, with 14 bases matching TRBD2. The CDR3 is 15 residues long. CDR1 is SGHTA and CDR2 is FQGNSA in the germline V gene. Trimming took 4 bases from V and 6 from J; bases not matched to a gene: 2. CDR3 in amino acids: CASSWTSGRPNEQFF. The CDR3 DNA follows: TGTGCCAGCAGCTGGACTAGCGGGAGGCCCAATGAGCAGTTCTTC.